Listed here are 10 T cell receptor beta chains from one sample, sequenced in a study of control samples from healthy donors and cancer patients. Assay used: immunoSEQ multiplex PCR; TCRdb lists only in-frame clones, some missing. The sample lists about 110,000 clones; approximately 82% were seen once. Input material: blood. These receptors were obtained from a man between 18 and 29 years old in good health.

The chain combines TRBV24-1 with TRBJ1-3; D uncertain. The CDR3 consists of 13 residues. Trimming removed 5 bases at V and 2 bases at J, with 6 bases between. The germline V gene encodes CDR1 KGHDR and CDR2 SFDVKD. The CDR3 loop is CATSGGAGNTIYF. DNA for the CDR3: TGTGCCACCAGTGGAGGAGCTGGAAACACCATATATTTT.

The chain is built from TRBV25-1 and TRBJ2-4; maybe TRBD2 (6 bases). Germline-derived CDR1 and CDR2 are MGHDK and SYGVNS. Trimming stripped 1 base from V and 4 bases from J, with 17 bases between. The CDR3 length is 17 residues. The CDR3: CASSELGPGGSKNIQYF. As DNA, the CDR3 is TGTGCCAGCAGTGAATTGGGGCCCGGGGGTAGTAAAAACATTCAGTACTTC.

The chain recombines TRBV5-4 with TRBJ1-1; possibly TRBD1 for D (6 bases). The germline V and J ends were trimmed by 4 bases and 1 base, with 11 bases remaining between them. Germline assignment: CDR1 SGHNT and CDR2 YYREEE (reference sequence). This CDR3 contains 14 residues. In nucleotides, the CDR3 is TGTGCCAGCAGCCTCACGACAGGGAACACTGAAGCTTTCTTT. Translation: CASSLTTGNTEAFF.

This chain joins TRBV3-1 (or the pseudogene TRBV3-2) and TRBJ1-4; D gene uncertain. The V gene lost 0 bases and the J gene lost 6 bases, with 8 bases spanning the gap. Germline V gene lookup returns CDR1 LGHDT and CDR2 YNNKEL (reference sequence). CDR3 length: 14 residues. The CDR3 DNA sequence: TGTGCCAGCAGCCAAGATCCGCAGTATGAAAAACTGTTTTTT. The encoded protein is CASSQDPQYEKLFF.

V gene TRBV10-3 combines with J gene TRBJ1-2, with TRBD1 matching 7 bases. Losses at the gene ends were 4 bases for V and 3 bases for J; bases not matched to a gene: 11. The germline gives CDR1 ENHRY, CDR2 SYGVKD. The CDR3 runs 16 residues. The CDR3, as DNA: TGTGCCATCAGTGTAAACCCGACAGGGCCTGACTATGGCTACACCTTC. Amino acids: CAISVNPTGPDYGYTF.

V usage is TRBV6-1 and J usage is TRBJ2-1, with D uncertain. Germline loops: CDR1 MNHNS, CDR2 SASEGT. The CDR3 is 14 amino acids. With 2 bases removed from V and 8 bases from J, the gap between germline ends came to 13 bases. The chain's CDR3 is CASSESEGSDEQFF. CDR3 DNA: TGTGCCAGCAGTGAATCTGAAGGGTCGGATGAGCAGTTCTTC.

This clone was found a few times. The genes are TRBV29-1 and TRBJ2-3; 8 bases match TRBD1. V was pared by 7 bases and J by 7 bases, with 7 bases of the junction left unmatched. The CDR3 has 12 amino acids. Looked up from germline, CDR1 is SQVTM and CDR2 is ANQGSEA. This CDR3 is CSDRGFENTQYF. The CDR3 nucleotides read TGCAGCGACAGGGGGTTTGAGAATACGCAGTATTTT.

A single count supports this clone. The gene calls are TRBV4-3 and TRBJ2-3, with 8 bases matching TRBD2. Trimming at V came to 0 bases and at J to 5 bases, leaving 7 bases not matched to a gene. The CDR3 sequence is 16 residues long. Germline loops: CDR1 LGHNA, CDR2 YSLEER. DNA of the CDR3: TGCGCCAGCAGCCAAGATCGGGAGGGGGGGATAGATACGCAGTATTTT. Protein product: CASSQDREGGIDTQYF.

The gene calls are TRBV6-5 and TRBJ2-2, with D hard to call. CDR1 MNHEY and CDR2 SVGAGI come from the germline V gene. Between the trimmed V and J ends, which lost 2 bases and 7 bases, there was a span of 2 bases. The CDR3 totals 11 residues. CDR3 sequence (DNA): TGTGCCAGCAGTTACCACGGGGAGCTGTTTTTT. As protein: CASSYHGELFF.

V and J are TRBV28 and TRBJ2-7; D is perhaps TRBD1 (6 bases). CDR1 and CDR2 (germline): MDHEN, SYDVKM. The germline V and J ends were trimmed by 5 bases and 5 bases, with 16 bases remaining between them. The CDR3 is 14 residues long. Written as DNA, the CDR3 is TGTGCCAGCAGTCCCCCGAGCAGGGGAAACGAGCAGTACTTC. It codes for CASSPPSRGNEQYF.